Listed here are 2 T cell receptor beta chains from one sample, sequenced in a study of long-term antiretroviral therapy in people with HIV. immunoSEQ v3.0 was run at survey level. Profiled with immunoSEQ multiplex PCR; TCRdb holds only in-frame clones, not every one. Among approximately 33,000 clones listed, about four fifths were seen once. Here the sequenced sample was unsorted PBMCs, taken 0.4 years before starting antiretroviral therapy. Receptor source: a man aged 18 to 30 with HIV.

The rearrangement links TRBV7-6 to TRBJ2-7, with a weak D call TRBD1 (6 bases). The CDR3 is 15 amino acids. The germline V gene has CDR1 SGHVS and CDR2 FNYEAQ. Trimming pared 2 bases from V and 6 bases from J, leaving 17 bases between. This CDR3 is CASSLPPGEGGEQYF. The CDR3 DNA reads TGTGCCAGCAGCTTACCCCCCGGAGAAGGGGGCGAGCAGTACTTC. Full variable domain (outside the CDR3, taken from reference TRBV7-6 and TRBJ2-7): GAGVSQSPRYKVTKRGQDVALRCDPISGHVSLYWYRQALGQGPEFLTYFNYEAQQDKSGLPNDRFSAERPEGSISTLTIQRTEQRDSAMYRCASSLPPGEGGEQYFGPGTRLTVT.

The V and J genes are TRBV7-9 and TRBJ2-1, with 12 bases identical to TRBD2. The J segment lost 0 bases and the V segment lost 4 bases, leaving 4 bases of the junction unmatched. CDR3 length: 17 amino acids. CDR1 and CDR2 from the germline V gene are SEHNR and FQNEAQ (reference sequence). CDR3 sequence (DNA): TGTGCCAGCAGCTCAGGACTAGCGGGACGCTCCTACAATGAGCAGTTCTTC. It translates to CASSSGLAGRSYNEQFF.